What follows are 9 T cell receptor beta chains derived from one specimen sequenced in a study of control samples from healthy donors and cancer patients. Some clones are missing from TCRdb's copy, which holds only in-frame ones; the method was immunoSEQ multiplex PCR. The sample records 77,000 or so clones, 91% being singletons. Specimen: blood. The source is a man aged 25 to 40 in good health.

The CDR3 coding sequence is TGTGCCAGCTCTACCCAAGATACGCAGTATTTT. Translating gives CASSTQDTQYF. The rearrangement joins TRBV18 to TRBJ2-3; the D is unclear. Germline V gene lookup returns CDR1 KGHSH and CDR2 LQKENI. The CDR3 length is 11 residues. Trimming removed 6 bases at V and 5 bases at J, with 6 bases between. The variable domain in full, with the rest retrieved from reference TRBV18 and TRBJ2-3, is NAGVMQNPRHLVRRRGQEARLRCSPMKGHSHVYWYRQLPEEGLKFMVYLQKENIIDESGMPKERFSAEFPKEGPSILRIQQVVRGDSAAYFCASSTQDTQYFGPGTRLTVL.

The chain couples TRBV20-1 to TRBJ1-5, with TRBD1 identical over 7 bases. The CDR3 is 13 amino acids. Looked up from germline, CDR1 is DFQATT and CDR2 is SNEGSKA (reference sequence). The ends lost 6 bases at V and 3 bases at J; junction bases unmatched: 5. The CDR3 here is CSASTGVNQPQHF. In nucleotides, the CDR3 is TGCAGTGCGAGTACAGGGGTCAATCAGCCCCAGCATTTT.

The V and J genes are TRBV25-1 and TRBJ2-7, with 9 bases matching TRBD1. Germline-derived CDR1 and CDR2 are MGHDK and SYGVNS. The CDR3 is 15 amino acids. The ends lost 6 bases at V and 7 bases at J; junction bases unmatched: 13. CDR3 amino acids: CASSYGDRESGEQYF. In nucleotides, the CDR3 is TGTGCCAGCAGCTACGGGGACAGGGAAAGTGGAGAGCAGTACTTC.

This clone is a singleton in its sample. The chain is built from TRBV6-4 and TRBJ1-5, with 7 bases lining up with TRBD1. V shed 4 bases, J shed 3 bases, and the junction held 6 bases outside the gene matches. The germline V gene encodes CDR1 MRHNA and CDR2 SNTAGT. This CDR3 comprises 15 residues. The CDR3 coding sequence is TGTGCCAGCAGTGGTCCGACAGGGATCAATCAGCCCCAGCATTTT. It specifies CASSGPTGINQPQHF.

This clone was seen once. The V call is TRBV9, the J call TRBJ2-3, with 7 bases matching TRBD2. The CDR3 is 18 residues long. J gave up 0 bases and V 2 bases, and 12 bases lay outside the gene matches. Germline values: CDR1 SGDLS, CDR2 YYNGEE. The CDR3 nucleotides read TGTGCCAGCAGCGTCGATCCCTCTCCCGGGGGGAGCACAGATACGCAGTATTTT. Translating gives CASSVDPSPGGSTDTQYF.

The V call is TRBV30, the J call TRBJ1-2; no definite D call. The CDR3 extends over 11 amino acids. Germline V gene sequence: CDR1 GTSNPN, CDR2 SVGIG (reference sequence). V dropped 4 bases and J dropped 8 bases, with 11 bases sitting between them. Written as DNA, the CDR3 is TGTGCCTGGAATTTGGGTCAGGGCTACACCTTC. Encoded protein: CAWNLGQGYTF.

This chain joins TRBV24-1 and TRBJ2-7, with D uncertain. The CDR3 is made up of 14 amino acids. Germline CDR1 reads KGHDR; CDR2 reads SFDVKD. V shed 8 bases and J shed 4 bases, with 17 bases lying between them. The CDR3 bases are TGTGCCACCATTCCACCTCCCCCCCGTTACGAGCAGTACTTC. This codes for CATIPPPPRYEQYF.

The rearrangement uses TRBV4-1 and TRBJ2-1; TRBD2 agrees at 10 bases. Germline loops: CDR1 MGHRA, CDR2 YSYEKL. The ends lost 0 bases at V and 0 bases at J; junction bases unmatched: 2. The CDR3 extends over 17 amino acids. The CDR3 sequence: CASSQESSGSSYNEQFF. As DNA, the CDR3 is TGCGCCAGCAGCCAAGAATCTAGCGGGAGCTCCTACAATGAGCAGTTCTTC.

The CDR3 sequence: CASSLYRQETQYF. As DNA, the CDR3 is TGTGCCAGCAGCTTGTACAGACAAGAGACCCAGTACTTC. The chain recombines TRBV5-4 with TRBJ2-5, with no clear D. The ends were cut back, 1 base at V and 2 bases at J, with 6 bases in the middle. This CDR3 region has 13 residues. The germline CDR1 and CDR2 sequences are SGHNT and YYREEE (reference sequence).